Listed below are T cell receptor beta chains from one sample, sequenced in a study of cytomegalovirus exposure and HLA in healthy donors. This table comes from immunoSEQ multiplex PCR, and its TCRdb copy is limited to in-frame clones, with some not included. This sample has 200,000 to 250,000 clones, with around 86% found just once. Sequencing input: PBMCs. The receptors derive from a woman under 30 in good health and CMV-seropositive. The CDR3 runs from the conserved cysteine through the conserved F or W. A D gene is named only where the DNA matches it firmly. Expanded clones are given a class, and other clones once, few, many or no size at all.

abundance: .
d_gene: .
v_gene: TRBV5-1
j_gene: TRBJ1-4
CDR3nt: TGCGCCAGCAGCAATCAGGGTTCGTCAAAGGAAAAACTGTTTTTT
CDR3aa: CASSNQGSSKEKLFF

abundance: .
d_gene: TRBD1
v_gene: TRBV5-3
j_gene: TRBJ2-7
CDR3nt: TGTGCCAGAAGCTTATTTCCGACAGGGTCGTCCTACGAGCAGTACTTC
CDR3aa: CARSLFPTGSSYEQYF

abundance: few
d_gene: .
v_gene: TRBV5-5
j_gene: TRBJ1-5
CDR3nt: TGTGCCAGCAGCTCCGCGGGTAATCAGCCCCAGCATTTT
CDR3aa: CASSSAGNQPQHF

abundance: .
d_gene: .
v_gene: TRBV5-1
j_gene: TRBJ1-1
CDR3nt: TGCGCCAGCAGCCCCGGGGGGTCTACTGAAGCTTTCTTT
CDR3aa: CASSPGGSTEAFF

abundance: .
d_gene: .
v_gene: TRBV28
j_gene: TRBJ2-2
CDR3nt: TGTGCCAGCACCCTCCAGGAGGGAATAGTGAACACCGGGGAGCTGTTTTTT
CDR3aa: CASTLQEGIVNTGELFF

abundance: .
d_gene: .
v_gene: TRBV5-1
j_gene: TRBJ1-3
CDR3nt: TGCGCCAGCAGCTTGGGCAGCTCTGGAAACACCATATATTTT
CDR3aa: CASSLGSSGNTIYF

abundance: .
d_gene: .
v_gene: TRBV30
j_gene: TRBJ2-1
CDR3nt: TGTGCCTGGAGTGTACTGTCTAGGGGGGGAGAGCAGTTCTTC
CDR3aa: CAWSVLSRGGEQFF

abundance: .
d_gene: .
v_gene: TRBV29-1
j_gene: TRBJ2-7
CDR3nt: TGCAGCGTTGGAACTGACAAGGCCTACGAGCAGTACTTC
CDR3aa: CSVGTDKAYEQYF

abundance: .
d_gene: .
v_gene: TRBV28
j_gene: TRBJ1-1
CDR3nt: TGTGCCAGCAGCCGACCTTTAGGCGGTTTAATGAACACTGAAGCTTTCTTT
CDR3aa: CASSRPLGGLMNTEAFF

abundance: .
d_gene: TRBD2
v_gene: TRBV28
j_gene: TRBJ2-6
CDR3nt: TGTGCCAGCAGTGCACGGACTAGCGGGCCCCTTGGGGCCAACGTCCTGACTTTC
CDR3aa: CASSARTSGPLGANVLTF

abundance: .
d_gene: TRBD2
v_gene: TRBV7-9
j_gene: TRBJ2-7
CDR3nt: TGTGCCCTACGGGGAGGGGCCTACGAGCAGTACTTC
CDR3aa: CALRGGAYEQYF

abundance: .
d_gene: TRBD1
v_gene: TRBV28
j_gene: TRBJ1-5
CDR3nt: TGTGCCAGCAGCTCCGGGACAGGGACGGAATATAGCAATCAGCCCCAGCATTTT
CDR3aa: CASSSGTGTEYSNQPQHF

abundance: .
d_gene: TRBD1
v_gene: TRBV5-6
j_gene: TRBJ2-3
CDR3nt: TGTGCCAGCTCATCGGGACAGGGGACAGATACGCAGTATTTT
CDR3aa: CASSSGQGTDTQYF

abundance: .
d_gene: .
v_gene: TRBV2
j_gene: TRBJ1-2
CDR3nt: TGTGCTAGCAGAAGACAGGAGGTGGGCTACACCTTC
CDR3aa: CASRRQEVGYTF

abundance: .
d_gene: .
v_gene: TRBV7-6
j_gene: TRBJ1-4
CDR3nt: TGTGCCAGCAGCTTAGGCCAGGACAGACCAAATGAAAAACTGTTTTTT
CDR3aa: CASSLGQDRPNEKLFF

abundance: .
d_gene: TRBD1
v_gene: TRBV19
j_gene: TRBJ2-1
CDR3nt: TGTGCCAGTAGTACTCCCGGGACAGGGGTGAATGAGCAGTTCTTC
CDR3aa: CASSTPGTGVNEQFF

abundance: .
d_gene: TRBD1
v_gene: TRBV29-1
j_gene: TRBJ1-2
CDR3nt: TGCAGCTTGGGGACAGGGGGCCCCTTGGGCTACACCTTC
CDR3aa: CSLGTGGPLGYTF

abundance: .
d_gene: .
v_gene: TRBV5-1
j_gene: TRBJ2-7
CDR3nt: TGCGCCAGCAGCTTCGGGTTGGAGTACGAGCAGTACTTC
CDR3aa: CASSFGLEYEQYF

abundance: .
d_gene: TRBD1
v_gene: TRBV4-1
j_gene: TRBJ2-6
CDR3nt: TGCGCCAGCAGCCAAGGGGACAGTAGCTCTGGGGCCAACGTCCTGACTTTC
CDR3aa: CASSQGDSSSGANVLTF

abundance: .
d_gene: TRBD2
v_gene: TRBV6-6
j_gene: TRBJ2-7
CDR3nt: TGTGCCAGCAGTCCTACTAGCGGCTCCTCCTACGAGCAGTACTTC
CDR3aa: CASSPTSGSSYEQYF

abundance: few
d_gene: TRBD1
v_gene: TRBV5-6
j_gene: TRBJ2-1
CDR3nt: TGTGCCAGCAGCTTGGTGGCAGGACAGGGCAATGAGCAGTTCTTC
CDR3aa: CASSLVAGQGNEQFF

abundance: once
d_gene: TRBD1
v_gene: TRBV5-4
j_gene: TRBJ2-4
CDR3nt: TGTGCCAGCAGCTGGGGTCCACCGGGACAGGGGAACATTCAGTACTTC
CDR3aa: CASSWGPPGQGNIQYF

abundance: once
d_gene: .
v_gene: TRBV9
j_gene: TRBJ1-1
CDR3nt: TGTGCCAGCAGCGCACGGGGGGAGGACTCAGACACCACTGAAGCTTTCTTT
CDR3aa: CASSARGEDSDTTEAFF

abundance: .
d_gene: .
v_gene: TRBV5-6
j_gene: TRBJ2-1
CDR3nt: TGTGCCAGCAGCTTGGGTCATGGAGTTCGTGAGCAGTTCTTC
CDR3aa: CASSLGHGVREQFF

abundance: .
d_gene: .
v_gene: TRBV6-1
j_gene: TRBJ1-2
CDR3nt: TGTGCCAGCAGTGAAGCGCGCGGGGACGCCTACTATGGCTACACCTTC
CDR3aa: CASSEARGDAYYGYTF

abundance: .
d_gene: .
v_gene: TRBV6-1
j_gene: TRBJ2-2
CDR3nt: TGTGCCAGCAGTGCTCTAGGGGTGTATACCGGGGAGCTGTTTTTT
CDR3aa: CASSALGVYTGELFF

abundance: .
d_gene: .
v_gene: TRBV4-1
j_gene: TRBJ2-2
CDR3nt: TGCGCCAGCAGCCAATTGGCAGGGGTGGCCGGGGAGCTGTTTTTT
CDR3aa: CASSQLAGVAGELFF

abundance: .
d_gene: TRBD2
v_gene: TRBV5-1
j_gene: TRBJ2-1
CDR3nt: TGCGCCAGCAGCGCCCCTCGGGTTAGCGGGAGAACGGGTGAGCAGTTCTTC
CDR3aa: CASSAPRVSGRTGEQFF

abundance: .
d_gene: .
v_gene: TRBV19
j_gene: TRBJ2-1
CDR3nt: TGTGCCAGTAGGCGGTGGGGGGAGATATACAATGAGCAGTTCTTC
CDR3aa: CASRRWGEIYNEQFF

abundance: .
d_gene: .
v_gene: TRBV5-1
j_gene: TRBJ2-7
CDR3nt: TGCGCCAGCAGCCCCACACCGACAGCCCCCTACGAGCAGTACTTC
CDR3aa: CASSPTPTAPYEQYF

abundance: .
d_gene: TRBD2
v_gene: TRBV7-8
j_gene: TRBJ2-1
CDR3nt: TGTGCCAGCAGCTTAGATTCGGGACTAGCGGGAGGGCTGAATGAGCAGTTCTTC
CDR3aa: CASSLDSGLAGGLNEQFF

abundance: .
d_gene: TRBD1
v_gene: TRBV7-2
j_gene: TRBJ2-4
CDR3nt: TGTGCCAGCAGCTCCGGACAGGGAGACATTCAGTACTTC
CDR3aa: CASSSGQGDIQYF

abundance: .
d_gene: TRBD1
v_gene: TRBV27
j_gene: TRBJ1-1
CDR3nt: TGTGCCAGCAGTTCGGGACAGGGGGGAGGCACTGAAGCTTTCTTT
CDR3aa: CASSSGQGGGTEAFF

abundance: .
d_gene: .
v_gene: TRBV29-1
j_gene: TRBJ2-3
CDR3nt: TGCAGCGTGGAGAGCCTGTTGAGCACAGATACGCAGTATTTT
CDR3aa: CSVESLLSTDTQYF

abundance: .
d_gene: .
v_gene: TRBV30
j_gene: TRBJ1-4
CDR3nt: TGTGCCTGGAGGGCCAACAGTAATGAAAAACTGTTTTTT
CDR3aa: CAWRANSNEKLFF

abundance: .
d_gene: .
v_gene: TRBV6-5
j_gene: TRBJ1-2
CDR3nt: TGTGCCAGCAGTGCAGGGTTGTACTATGGCTACACCTTC
CDR3aa: CASSAGLYYGYTF

abundance: .
d_gene: TRBD1
v_gene: TRBV15
j_gene: TRBJ2-3
CDR3nt: TGTGCCACCAGCAGAGATAACCGGGACAGGAATCCGCAGTATTTT
CDR3aa: CATSRDNRDRNPQYF

abundance: .
d_gene: TRBD2
v_gene: TRBV14
j_gene: TRBJ2-1
CDR3nt: TGTGCCAGCAGCCAAGGGAACCTAGGCGGGAGGGCCGCGGGGAATGAGCAGTTCTTC
CDR3aa: CASSQGNLGGRAAGNEQFF

abundance: .
d_gene: .
v_gene: TRBV14
j_gene: TRBJ1-1
CDR3nt: TGTGCCAGCAGCCAATCTAGACGGATGTGGGCTTTCTTT
CDR3aa: CASSQSRRMWAFF

abundance: .
d_gene: TRBD1
v_gene: TRBV2
j_gene: TRBJ1-3
CDR3nt: TGTGCCAGCAATAGACAGGGGGCGGCTGGAAACACCATATATTTT
CDR3aa: CASNRQGAAGNTIYF

abundance: once
d_gene: TRBD1
v_gene: TRBV19
j_gene: TRBJ1-1
CDR3nt: TGTGCCAGTAGTTTGACAGGGATGAACACTGAAGCTTTCTTT
CDR3aa: CASSLTGMNTEAFF

abundance: .
d_gene: .
v_gene: TRBV5-5
j_gene: TRBJ2-7
CDR3nt: TGTGCCAGCAGTGGAACGAACAGGGACGAGCAGTACTTC
CDR3aa: CASSGTNRDEQYF

abundance: .
d_gene: TRBD2
v_gene: TRBV5-4
j_gene: TRBJ2-3
CDR3nt: TGTGCCAGCAGCCCGGGAGGACTAGCGGTTTTTACAGATACGCAGTATTTT
CDR3aa: CASSPGGLAVFTDTQYF

abundance: .
d_gene: TRBD1
v_gene: TRBV5-1
j_gene: TRBJ1-2
CDR3nt: TGCGCCAGCAGCACGTTGACAGGGGACCTTGCTGGCTACACCTTC
CDR3aa: CASSTLTGDLAGYTF

abundance: .
d_gene: .
v_gene: TRBV5-4
j_gene: TRBJ1-1
CDR3nt: TGTGCCAGCAGCTTGGGCGGTAACACTGAAGCTTTCTTT
CDR3aa: CASSLGGNTEAFF

abundance: .
d_gene: TRBD1
v_gene: TRBV18
j_gene: TRBJ2-1
CDR3nt: TGTGCCAGCTCGACAGGGGTTGGGTCCTACAATGAGCAGTTCTTC
CDR3aa: CASSTGVGSYNEQFF

abundance: .
d_gene: TRBD2
v_gene: TRBV27
j_gene: TRBJ2-1
CDR3nt: TGTGCCAGCGGTAGCGGGAGAGGACCCTACAATGAGCAGTTCTTC
CDR3aa: CASGSGRGPYNEQFF

abundance: .
d_gene: TRBD1
v_gene: TRBV18
j_gene: TRBJ2-7
CDR3nt: TGTGCCAGCTCACGGGACAGGGACCCGGTGGAGCCCTACGAGCAGTACTTC
CDR3aa: CASSRDRDPVEPYEQYF

abundance: .
d_gene: .
v_gene: TRBV29-1
j_gene: TRBJ1-2
CDR3nt: TGCAGCGTTAAGGGAGGCTATGGCTACACCTTC
CDR3aa: CSVKGGYGYTF

abundance: .
d_gene: TRBD1
v_gene: TRBV27
j_gene: TRBJ2-1
CDR3nt: TGTGCCAGCAGACCGGACAGGAGGCCCTACAATGAGCAGTTCTTC
CDR3aa: CASRPDRRPYNEQFF

abundance: once
d_gene: TRBD2
v_gene: TRBV5-4
j_gene: TRBJ2-1
CDR3nt: TGTGCCAGCAGCTTGACTAGCGGGAGTAGAAATGAGCAGTTCTTC
CDR3aa: CASSLTSGSRNEQFF

abundance: .
d_gene: TRBD1
v_gene: TRBV6-5
j_gene: TRBJ2-3
CDR3nt: TGTGCCAGCAGTTACTCGACAGGGGGAGCCGGGCAGTATTTT
CDR3aa: CASSYSTGGAGQYF

abundance: .
d_gene: .
v_gene: TRBV4-1
j_gene: TRBJ2-7
CDR3nt: TGCGCCAGCAGCCAAGGCCCCCAAGGAGCGCTAGGGGACTACGAGCAGTACTTC
CDR3aa: CASSQGPQGALGDYEQYF